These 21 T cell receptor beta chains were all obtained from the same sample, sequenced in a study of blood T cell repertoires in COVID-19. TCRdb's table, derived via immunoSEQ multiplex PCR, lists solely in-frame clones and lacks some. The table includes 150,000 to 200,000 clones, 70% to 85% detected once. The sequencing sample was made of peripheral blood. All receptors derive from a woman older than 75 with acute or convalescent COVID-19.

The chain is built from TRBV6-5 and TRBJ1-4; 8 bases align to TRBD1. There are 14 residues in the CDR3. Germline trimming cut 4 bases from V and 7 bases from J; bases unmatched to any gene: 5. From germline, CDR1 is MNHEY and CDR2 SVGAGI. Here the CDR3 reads CASSWTGKGEKLFF. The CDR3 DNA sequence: TGTGCCAGCAGTTGGACAGGGAAAGGTGAAAAACTGTTTTTT.

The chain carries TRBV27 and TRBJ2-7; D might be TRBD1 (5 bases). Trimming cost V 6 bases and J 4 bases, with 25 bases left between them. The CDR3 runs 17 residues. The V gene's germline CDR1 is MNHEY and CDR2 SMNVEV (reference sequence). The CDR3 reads CASSPPQSLRGSYEQYF. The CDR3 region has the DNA TGTGCCAGCAGCCCCCCCCAAAGCCTTAGGGGAAGTTACGAGCAGTACTTC.

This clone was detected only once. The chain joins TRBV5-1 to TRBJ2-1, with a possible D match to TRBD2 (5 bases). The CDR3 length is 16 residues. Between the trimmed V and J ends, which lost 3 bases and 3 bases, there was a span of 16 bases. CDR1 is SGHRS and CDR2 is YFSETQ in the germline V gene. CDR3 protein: CASSSGGGPHYNEQFF. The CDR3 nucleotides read TGCGCCAGCAGCTCCGGAGGAGGTCCCCACTACAATGAGCAGTTCTTC.

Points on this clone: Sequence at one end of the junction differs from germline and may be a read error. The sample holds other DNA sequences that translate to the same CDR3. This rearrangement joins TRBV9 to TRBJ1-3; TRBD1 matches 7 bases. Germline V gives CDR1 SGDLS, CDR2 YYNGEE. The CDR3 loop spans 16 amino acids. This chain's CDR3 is CASSSGTELSGNTIYF. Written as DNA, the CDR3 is TGTGCCAGCAGCTCGGGGACAGAACTCTCTGGAAACACTATATATTTT. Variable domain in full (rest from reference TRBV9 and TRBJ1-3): DSGVTQTPKHLITATGQRVTLRCSPRSGDLSVYWYQQSLDQGLQFLIQYYNGEERAKGNILERFSAQQFPDLHSELNLSSLELGDSALYFCASSSGTELSGNTIYFGEGSWLTVV.

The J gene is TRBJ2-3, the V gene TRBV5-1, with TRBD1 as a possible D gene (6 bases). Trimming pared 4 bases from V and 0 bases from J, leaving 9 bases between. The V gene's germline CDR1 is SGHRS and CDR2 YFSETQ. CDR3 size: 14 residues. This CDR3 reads CASSQTGSTDTQYF. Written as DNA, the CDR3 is TGCGCCAGCAGCCAAACAGGGAGCACAGATACGCAGTATTTT.

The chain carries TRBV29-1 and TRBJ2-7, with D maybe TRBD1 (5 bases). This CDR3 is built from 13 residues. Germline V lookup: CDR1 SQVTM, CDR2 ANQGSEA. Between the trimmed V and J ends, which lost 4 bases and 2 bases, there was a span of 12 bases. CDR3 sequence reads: CSVGTSPTYEQYF. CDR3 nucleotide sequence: TGCAGCGTTGGGACAAGTCCAACCTACGAGCAGTACTTC.

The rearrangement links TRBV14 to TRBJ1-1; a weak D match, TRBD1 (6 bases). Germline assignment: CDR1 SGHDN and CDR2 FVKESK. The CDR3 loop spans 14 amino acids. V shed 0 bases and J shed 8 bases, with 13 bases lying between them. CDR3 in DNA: TGTGCCAGCAGCCAAGATCGCAGGGGAGGGGAAGCTTTCTTT. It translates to CASSQDRRGGEAFF.

CDR3 sequence (DNA): TGTGCCAGCAGCCCTTTTAGCGTCCCTGAGCAGTTCTTC. Translated, it gives CASSPFSVPEQFF. V usage is TRBV7-2 and J usage is TRBJ2-1; a possible D gene is TRBD2 (5 bases). Germline V CDR1 and CDR2: SGHTA, FQGNSA. The CDR3 contains 13 residues. With 5 bases removed from V and 9 bases from J, the gap between germline ends came to 14 bases. The full variable domain, in which reference TRBV7-2 and TRBJ2-1 provide the parts outside the CDR3, is GAGVSQSPSNKVTEKGKDVELRCDPISGHTALYWYRQSLGQGLEFLIYFQGNSAPDKSGLPSDRFSAERTGGSVSTLTIQRTQQEDSAVYLCASSPFSVPEQFFGPGTRLTVL.

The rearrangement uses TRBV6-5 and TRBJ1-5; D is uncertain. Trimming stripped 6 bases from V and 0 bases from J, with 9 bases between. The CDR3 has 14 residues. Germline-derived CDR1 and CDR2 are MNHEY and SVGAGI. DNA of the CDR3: TGTGCCAGCAGCTACGAGGGTAGCAATCAGCCCCAGCATTTT. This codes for CASSYEGSNQPQHF.

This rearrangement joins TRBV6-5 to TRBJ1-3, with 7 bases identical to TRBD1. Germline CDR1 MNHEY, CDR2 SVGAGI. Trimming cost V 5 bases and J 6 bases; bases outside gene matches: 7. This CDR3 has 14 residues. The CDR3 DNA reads TGTGCCAGCAGTCGGGGCAGGGGGGCAAACACCATATATTTT. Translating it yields CASSRGRGANTIYF.

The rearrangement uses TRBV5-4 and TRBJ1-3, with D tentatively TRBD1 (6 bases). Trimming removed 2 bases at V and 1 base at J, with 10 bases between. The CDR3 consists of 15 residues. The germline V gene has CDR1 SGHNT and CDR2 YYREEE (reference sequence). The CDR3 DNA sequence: TGTGCCAGCAGCTTCGGACAGACTTCTGGAAACACCATATATTTT. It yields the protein CASSFGQTSGNTIYF. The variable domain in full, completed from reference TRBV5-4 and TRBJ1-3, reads ETGVTQSPTHLIKTRGQQVTLRCSSQSGHNTVSWYQQALGQGPQFIFQYYREEENGRGNFPPRFSGLQFPNYSSELNVNALELDDSALYLCASSFGQTSGNTIYFGEGSWLTVV.

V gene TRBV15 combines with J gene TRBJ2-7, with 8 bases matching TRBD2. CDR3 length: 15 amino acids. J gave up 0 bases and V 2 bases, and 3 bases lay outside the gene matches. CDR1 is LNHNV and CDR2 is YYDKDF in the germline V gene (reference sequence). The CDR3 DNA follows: TGTGCCACCAGCAGACACGGGGGGGCCTCCTACGAGCAGTACTTC. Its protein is CATSRHGGASYEQYF.

CDR3 in amino acids: CATSSQQGNEQFF. CDR3 sequence (DNA): TGTGCCACCAGCAGCCAACAGGGCAATGAGCAGTTCTTC. The chain recombines TRBV15 with TRBJ2-1; maybe TRBD1 (6 bases). The CDR3 loop spans 13 amino acids. Germline values: CDR1 LNHNV, CDR2 YYDKDF (reference sequence). With 3 bases removed from V and 6 bases from J, the gap between germline ends came to 9 bases.

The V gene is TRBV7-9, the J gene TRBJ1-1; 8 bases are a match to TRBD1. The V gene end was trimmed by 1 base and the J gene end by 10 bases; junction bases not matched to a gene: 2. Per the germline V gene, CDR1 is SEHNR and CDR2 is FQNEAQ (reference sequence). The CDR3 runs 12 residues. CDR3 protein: CASSLDRGRAFF. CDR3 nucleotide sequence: TGTGCCAGCAGCTTAGACAGGGGGAGAGCTTTCTTT.

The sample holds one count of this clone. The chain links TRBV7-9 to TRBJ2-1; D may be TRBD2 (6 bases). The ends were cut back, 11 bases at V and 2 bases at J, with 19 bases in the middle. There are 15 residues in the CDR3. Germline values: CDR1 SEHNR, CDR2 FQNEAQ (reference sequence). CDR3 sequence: CASLTGEGPYNEQFF. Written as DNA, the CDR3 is TGTGCCTCCCTTACGGGAGAGGGGCCCTACAATGAGCAGTTCTTC.

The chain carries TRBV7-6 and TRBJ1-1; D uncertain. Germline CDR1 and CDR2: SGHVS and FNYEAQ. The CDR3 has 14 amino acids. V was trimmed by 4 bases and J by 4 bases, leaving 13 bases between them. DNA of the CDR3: TGTGCCAGCAGCTCCGACATCTACGGCACTGAAGCTTTCTTT. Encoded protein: CASSSDIYGTEAFF.

CDR3 region: CASSQGQGARTF. CDR3 bases: TGTGCCAGCAGCCAGGGACAGGGGGCGCGCACCTTC. This chain links TRBV7-9 with TRBJ1-2; 12 bases are a match to TRBD1. Trimming cost V 5 bases and J 13 bases; bases outside gene matches: 5. The CDR3 sequence is 12 residues long. Germline loops: CDR1 SEHNR, CDR2 FQNEAQ (reference sequence). The full variable domain, with the rest looked up from reference TRBV7-9 and TRBJ1-2, is DTGVSQNPRHKITKRGQNVTFRCDPISEHNRLYWYRQTLGQGPEFLTYFQNEAQLEKSRLLSDRFSAERPKGSFSTLEIQRTEQGDSAMYLCASSQGQGARTFGSGTRLTVV.

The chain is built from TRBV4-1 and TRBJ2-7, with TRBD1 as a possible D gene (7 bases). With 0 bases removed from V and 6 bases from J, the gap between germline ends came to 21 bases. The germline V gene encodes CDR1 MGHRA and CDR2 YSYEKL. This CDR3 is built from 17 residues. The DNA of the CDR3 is TGCGCCAGCAGCCAAGATCCGACAGGGACTTTCCTCCCCGAGCAGTACTTC. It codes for CASSQDPTGTFLPEQYF.

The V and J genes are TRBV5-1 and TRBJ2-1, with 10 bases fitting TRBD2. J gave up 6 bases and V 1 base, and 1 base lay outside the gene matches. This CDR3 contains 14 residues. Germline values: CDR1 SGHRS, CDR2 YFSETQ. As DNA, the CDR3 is TGCGCCAGCAGCTTGCTAGCGGGAGCCAATGAGCAGTTCTTC. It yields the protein CASSLLAGANEQFF.

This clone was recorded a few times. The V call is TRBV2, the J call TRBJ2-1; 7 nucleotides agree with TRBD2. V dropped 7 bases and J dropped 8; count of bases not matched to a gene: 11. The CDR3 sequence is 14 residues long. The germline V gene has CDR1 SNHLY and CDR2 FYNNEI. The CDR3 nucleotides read TGTGCCAGCATGGGTGGCGGGAGTAGCCATGAGCAGTTCTTC. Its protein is CASMGGGSSHEQFF.

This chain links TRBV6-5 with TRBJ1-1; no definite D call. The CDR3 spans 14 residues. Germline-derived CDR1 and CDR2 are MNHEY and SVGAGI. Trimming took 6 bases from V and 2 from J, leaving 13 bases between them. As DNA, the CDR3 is TGTGCCAGCAGCCGTCTAAGAGGTAACACTGAAGCTTTCTTT. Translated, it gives CASSRLRGNTEAFF.